The next 26 T cell receptor beta chains were all read from a single sample in a study of T cells in Graves' hyperthyroidism and ophthalmopathy. TCR beta CDR3 regions were amplified from RNA transcripts. The HTBI primer set drove a first-round RT-PCR of the TCR CDR3. Using its own MiXCR run on the multiplex PCR reads, TCRdb lists one record per CDR3 protein. The sample carries more than 350,000 distinct CDR3 sequences, about 15% recorded once. What was sequenced was blood. These receptors were obtained from a woman aged 25 to 45 with Graves' hyperthyroidism.

At least ten counts were recorded for this clonotype. The chain employs TRBV20-1 and TRBJ2-7, with 11 bases identical to TRBD2. With 3 bases clipped from V and 6 bases from J, the junction kept 7 bases outside the gene matches. The germline CDR1 and CDR2 sequences are DFQATT and SNEGSKA (reference sequence). The CDR3 loop spans 14 amino acids. In DNA, the CDR3 is TGCAGTGCTAGGGTTGCACTAGCGGGAGCCGAGCAGTACTTC. Its translation is CSARVALAGAEQYF.

Ten or more counts support this clonotype. The gene calls are TRBV12-5 and TRBJ2-1; weak D call: TRBD2 (5 bases). V was cut by 6 bases and J by 7 bases, with 16 bases left in between. The CDR3 consists of 14 residues. CDR1 and CDR2 from the germline V gene are LGHNT and FRNRAP. CDR3: CASGSGNTRNEQFF. CDR3 nucleotide sequence: TGTGCTAGTGGCTCCGGGAACACTAGGAATGAGCAGTTCTTC. The variable domain in full, completed from reference TRBV12-5 and TRBJ2-1, reads DARVTQTPRHKVTEMGQEVTMRCQPILGHNTVFWYRQTMMQGLELLAYFRNRAPLDDSGMPKDRFSAEMPDATLATLKIQPSEPRDSAVYFCASGSGNTRNEQFFGPGTRLTVL.

This clonotype was observed at least ten times. The chain recombines TRBV12-3 or TRBV12-4 with TRBJ2-5, with D possibly being TRBD2 (7 bases). V was cut by 4 bases and J by 0 bases, with 18 bases left in between. This CDR3 is 17 amino acids long. The CDR3 region has the DNA TGTGCCAGCAGTTCCCTGGGGGGGGCGCCTAACCAAGAGACCCAGTACTTC. The encoded protein is CASSSLGGAPNQETQYF.

Ten or more counts support this clonotype. The CDR3 spells CASSFLGTNTGELFF. CDR3 DNA: TGTGCCAGCAGCTTTTTGGGAACCAACACCGGGGAGCTGTTTTTT. This chain joins TRBV7-9 and TRBJ2-2, with D uncertain. The CDR3 is made up of 15 amino acids. Germline loops: CDR1 SEHNR, CDR2 FQNEAQ (reference sequence). V lost 3 bases and J lost 2, with 10 bases in between. Full variable domain (rest looked up from reference TRBV7-9 and TRBJ2-2): DTGVSQNPRHKITKRGQNVTFRCDPISEHNRLYWYRQTLGQGPEFLTYFQNEAQLEKSRLLSDRFSAERPKGSFSTLEIQRTEQGDSAMYLCASSFLGTNTGELFFGEGSRLTVL.

This clonotype was counted a few times. The V and J genes are TRBV9 and TRBJ2-1, with D hard to call. The germline V gene has CDR1 SGDLS and CDR2 YYNGEE. CDR3 length: 14 amino acids. Trimming pared 3 bases from V and 12 bases from J, leaving 19 bases between. The CDR3 nucleotides read TGTGCCAGCAGCGCCACGGGTCCACGAACGGTGCAGTTCTTC. Residues: CASSATGPRTVQFF.

The chain combines TRBV10-3 with TRBJ1-1; no reliable D call. CDR3 size: 12 residues. The V gene's germline CDR1 is ENHRY and CDR2 SYGVKD. V lost 8 bases and J 1 base, leaving 8 bases between the germline ends. CDR3 protein: CAIGYRNTEAFF. For the CDR3, the DNA is TGTGCCATCGGATACAGGAACACTGAAGCTTTCTTT.

This clonotype appeared a few times. This chain connects TRBV20-1 to TRBJ2-3; D remains ambiguous. CDR3 size: 15 residues. V shed 3 bases and J shed 0 bases, with 13 bases lying between them. Germline V gene data show CDR1 as DFQATT and CDR2 as SNEGSKA (reference sequence). CDR3 sequence (DNA): TGCAGTGCTAGTAAACCCGGAACCAGCACAGATACGCAGTATTTT. Translated, it gives CSASKPGTSTDTQYF.

This clonotype was seen many times. The chain employs TRBV5-1 and TRBJ2-3, with 7 bases lining up with TRBD2. Germline trimming cut 2 bases from V and 4 bases from J; bases unmatched to any gene: 7. CDR3 length: 15 residues. CDR1 is SGHRS and CDR2 is YFSETQ in the germline V gene. The CDR3 loop is CASSLNGRSPDTQYF. As DNA, the CDR3 is TGCGCCAGCAGCTTAAACGGGAGGAGCCCAGATACGCAGTATTTT.

As concerns this clonotype: Just one base apart from a much larger clone, this may be a read error. The chain links TRBV27 to TRBJ2-3, with 15 bases that match TRBD2. Germline V gene lookup returns CDR1 MNHEY and CDR2 SMNVEV (reference sequence). V shed 8 bases and J 5 bases; nucleotides not matched to a gene: 8. The CDR3 spans 16 residues. CDR3 in amino acids: CASGWGLAGGIDTQYF. The CDR3 DNA is TGTGCCAGCGGCTGGGGACTAGCGGGAGGAATAGATACGCAGTATTTT.

The V and J genes are TRBV7-9 and TRBJ2-5; no clear D. CDR1 and CDR2 from the germline V gene are SEHNR and FQNEAQ (reference sequence). The V end was cut by 5 bases, the J end by 1 base, with 8 bases between. This CDR3 has 13 residues. The CDR3, as DNA: TGTGCCAGCAGCCGACTGGGCCAAGAGACCCAGTACTTC. Translation: CASSRLGQETQYF.

This clonotype turned up a few times. The chain is built from TRBV4-1 and TRBJ2-7, with D possibly called TRBD1 or TRBD2 (5 bases each). Trimming left V 1 base short and J 2 bases short, with 12 bases between. This CDR3 spans 15 amino acids. Germline loops: CDR1 MGHRA, CDR2 YSYEKL. CDR3 residues: CASSQGGQGTYEQYF. The CDR3, as DNA: TGCGCCAGCAGCCAAGGAGGGCAGGGAACCTACGAGCAGTACTTC.

This clonotype was picked up many times. This chain's CDR3 is CASSYNEDDQETQYF. The CDR3 DNA is TGTGCCAGCAGTTACAACGAGGATGATCAAGAGACCCAGTACTTC. The chain combines TRBV6-5 with TRBJ2-5; D not resolved. The length of the CDR3 is 15 residues. V was clipped by 2 bases and J by 2 bases, with 12 bases between them. Germline CDR1 is MNHEY and CDR2 is SVGAGI.

This clonotype was counted many times. The junction departs from germline at one end; a sequencing error may be responsible. The chain employs TRBV5-1 and TRBJ2-1; the D gene is possibly TRBD1 (5 bases). The CDR3 is 13 residues long. Germline CDR1 SGHRS, CDR2 YFSETQ. Here the CDR3 reads CASSLDSYNEQFF. The CDR3 DNA reads TGTGCCAGCAGTTTAGACAGTTACAATGAGCAGTTCTTC.

This clonotype appeared many times. This rearrangement joins TRBV3-1 to TRBJ2-1; D call uncertain. This CDR3 region has 13 residues. CDR1 and CDR2 from the germline V gene are LGHDT and YNNKEL (reference sequence). V was shortened by 1 base and J by 5 bases, with 6 bases between the two germline ends. CDR3 nucleotides: TGTGCCAGCAGCCAAGGGGTAGACAATGAGCAGTTCTTC. Encoded protein: CASSQGVDNEQFF.

The chain has TRBV27 and TRBJ2-7; 10 positions agree with TRBD1. The length of the CDR3 is 17 residues. From germline, CDR1 is MNHEY and CDR2 SMNVEV (reference sequence). V gave up 0 bases and J gave up 4 bases; unmatched junction bases: 9. The CDR3 loop is CASSLSNRQGAFYEQYF. CDR3 in DNA: TGTGCCAGCAGTTTATCAAATCGACAGGGGGCTTTTTACGAGCAGTACTTC.

This clonotype was found many times. The chain combines TRBV4-1 with TRBJ2-3, with a weak D call TRBD1 (5 bases). CDR1 and CDR2 (germline): MGHRA, YSYEKL. This CDR3 comprises 13 residues. Trimming took off 4 bases at V and 5 bases at J, with 10 bases between the two ends. The CDR3 region has the DNA TGCGCCAGCAGCCCTGTCCAGGGAGATACGCAGTATTTT. Encoded protein: CASSPVQGDTQYF.

The table lists this clonotype with a few counts. A much larger clone sits a single nucleotide away, making a read error possible. The CDR3 is CASSPTGAEETQYF. The CDR3 region has the DNA TGTGCCAGCAGTCCGACTGGAGCGGAGGAGACCCAGTACTTC. The gene calls are TRBV2 and TRBJ2-5; tentative D call: TRBD2 (5 bases). The V and J ends lost 5 bases and 5 bases respectively, with 15 bases between them. CDR3 length equals 14 residues. Germline V gene sequence: CDR1 SNHLY, CDR2 FYNNEI.

This clonotype has more than one count but fewer than ten. V usage is TRBV7-9 and J usage is TRBJ1-1, with D perhaps matching TRBD1 (6 bases). V was clipped by 8 bases and J by 4 bases, with 17 bases between them. Germline values: CDR1 SEHNR, CDR2 FQNEAQ (reference sequence). The CDR3 has 14 residues. The CDR3 DNA follows: TGTGCCAGCCTTCCTCGAAAAGGGGGCACTGAAGCTTTCTTT. This gives the protein CASLPRKGGTEAFF.

On this clonotype: This may come from a read error, since a much larger clone is one base off. The V gene is TRBV7-9, the J gene TRBJ1-1; the D gene is possibly TRBD1 (5 bases). The germline V gene encodes CDR1 SEHNR and CDR2 FQNEAQ (reference sequence). This CDR3 contains 15 residues. The CDR3 spells CANSPIGGVNTEAFF. CDR3 coding DNA: TGTGCCAACAGCCCCATCGGGGGGGTGAACACTGAAGCTTTCTTT.

The gene calls are TRBV6-1 and TRBJ2-7, with D possibly being TRBD2 (5 bases). The CDR3 totals 14 residues. The germline V and J ends were trimmed by 7 bases and 0 bases, with 13 bases remaining between them. CDR1 MNHNS and CDR2 SASEGT come from the germline V gene. The CDR3 region is CASKERKSSYEQYF. The CDR3 nucleotides read TGTGCCAGCAAGGAGCGGAAAAGCTCCTACGAGCAGTACTTC.

This clonotype was counted between two and nine times. V gene TRBV5-1 combines with J gene TRBJ2-5, with 8 positions matching TRBD2. Germline loops: CDR1 SGHRS, CDR2 YFSETQ. The CDR3 consists of 15 residues. The V segment lost 1 base and the J segment 5 bases; nucleotides outside the gene matches: 7. CDR3 sequence reads: CASSLTAGVGETQYF. CDR3 DNA: TGCGCCAGCAGCTTGACAGCGGGAGTGGGGGAGACCCAGTACTTC.

This clonotype was recorded at least ten times. The V call is TRBV18, the J call TRBJ1-4; D gene unclear. The CDR3 consists of 15 residues. Trimming shortened V by 2 bases and J by 8 bases, and 15 bases separated the two germline ends. Germline V gene sequence: CDR1 KGHSH, CDR2 LQKENI. Here the CDR3 reads CASSPSQDTSEKLFF. The CDR3 bases are TGTGCCAGCTCACCATCGCAAGATACAAGCGAAAAACTGTTTTTT.

The gene calls are TRBV5-1 and TRBJ2-4, with 10 bases identical to TRBD1. Trimming removed 3 bases from V and 7 bases from J; junction bases left unmatched: 7. The germline CDR1 and CDR2 sequences are SGHRS and YFSETQ. This CDR3 is built from 15 residues. The CDR3 here is CASSSPRTGGNIQYF. The CDR3 bases are TGCGCCAGCAGCTCGCCCCGGACAGGGGGGAACATTCAGTACTTC.

This clonotype was counted at least ten times. V is TRBV3-1 and J is TRBJ2-1; 10 bases are shared with TRBD2. The junction had 10 bases not matched to a gene; V was cut back by 3 bases and J by 8 bases. The germline V gene has CDR1 LGHDT and CDR2 YNNKEL (reference sequence). The CDR3 is 16 residues long. As DNA, the CDR3 is TGTGCCAGCAGCCAGCCCCCTAGCGGGAGCTTGGATGAGCAGTTCTTC. Its protein product is CASSQPPSGSLDEQFF.

This clonotype has more than one count but fewer than ten. V gene TRBV30 combines with J gene TRBJ2-1; 7 bases map to TRBD2. V shed 5 bases and J 8 bases; nucleotides not matched to a gene: 21. The CDR3 has 17 residues. Germline CDR1 GTSNPN, CDR2 SVGIG (reference sequence). The CDR3 sequence is CAWGDGGRAQLRDEQFF. CDR3 nucleotides: TGTGCCTGGGGGGACGGGGGGAGGGCCCAACTTAGGGATGAGCAGTTCTTC.

This clonotype occurred many times. V gene TRBV24-1 combines with J gene TRBJ2-5; D gene uncertain. This CDR3 is built from 15 residues. Germline V gene lookup returns CDR1 KGHDR and CDR2 SFDVKD. Trimming removed 3 bases from V and 4 bases from J, with 14 bases in between. Here the CDR3 DNA reads TGTGCCACCAGTGATCCCGCAGGCTTGGCAGAGACCCAGTACTTC. Translation: CATSDPAGLAETQYF.